This TCR beta chain was documented in a study of blood T cell dynamics during melanoma immunotherapy. The wider study: Standard first-line treatment here was pembrolizumab or nivolumab plus ipilimumab in metastatic melanoma.

Here immunoSEQ multiplex PCR was the method, and the copy in TCRdb shows in-frame clones only, minus some. The sample consists of 500 to 550 clones, around three quarters of them appearing once. Per the germline V gene, CDR1 is MNHEY and CDR2 is SMNVEV (reference sequence). Losses at the gene ends were 6 bases for V and 2 bases for J; bases not matched to a gene: 3. This CDR3 has 14 amino acids. General study findings and limits: Cell-free DNA CDR3 sequences most resembled the immune-effector CD8+ subset, which was also most clonal.

About this clone itself: Its antigen is currently unknown.

Time point noted: pre-treatment baseline. TIE cells were CD3+ CD4- CD8+ CD45RA- CD45RO-high CD27- CCR7- memory T cells. Response was assessed by RECIST 1.1 at 12 weeks, except a couple of rapid progressors. Patients had no prior systemic cancer treatment, immunosuppressants or other active cancers. The material sequenced was CD8+ T cells from blood, taken from a patient treated with checkpoint blockade. This rearrangement joins TRBV27 to TRBJ2-5, with TRBD2 matching 10 bases. This receptor was taken from a human donor with melanoma. The CDR3 nucleotides are TGTGCCAGCAGACCTAGCGGGAGACAAGAGACCCAGTACTTC. It codes for CASRPSGRQETQYF.